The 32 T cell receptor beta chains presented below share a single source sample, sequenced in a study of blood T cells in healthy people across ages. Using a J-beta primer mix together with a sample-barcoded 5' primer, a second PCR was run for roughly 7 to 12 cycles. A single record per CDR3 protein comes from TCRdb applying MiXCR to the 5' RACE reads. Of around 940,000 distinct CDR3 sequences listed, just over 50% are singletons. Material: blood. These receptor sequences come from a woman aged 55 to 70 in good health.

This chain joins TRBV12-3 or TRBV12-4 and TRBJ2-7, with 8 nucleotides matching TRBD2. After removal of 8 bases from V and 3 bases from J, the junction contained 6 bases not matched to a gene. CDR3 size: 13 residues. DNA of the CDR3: TGTGCCAGCCGCAGTAGCGGGAACTACGAGCAGTACTTC. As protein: CASRSSGNYEQYF.

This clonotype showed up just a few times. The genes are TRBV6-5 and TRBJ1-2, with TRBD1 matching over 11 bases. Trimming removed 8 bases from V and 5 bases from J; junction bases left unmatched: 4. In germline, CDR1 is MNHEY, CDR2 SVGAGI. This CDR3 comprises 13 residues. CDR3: CASRDRGGYGYTF. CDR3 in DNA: TGTGCCAGCCGGGACAGGGGGGGGTATGGCTACACCTTC.

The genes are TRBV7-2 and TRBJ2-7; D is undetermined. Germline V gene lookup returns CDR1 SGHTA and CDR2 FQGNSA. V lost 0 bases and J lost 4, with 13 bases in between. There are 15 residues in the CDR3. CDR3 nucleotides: TGTGCCAGCAGCTTAGCCGGATTTAGTGGTTACGAGCAGTACTTC. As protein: CASSLAGFSGYEQYF.

The CDR3 reads CASTGGDVYEQYF. The CDR3 DNA reads TGTGCCAGCACCGGAGGGGACGTTTACGAGCAGTACTTC. The J gene is TRBJ2-7, the V gene TRBV25-1; tentatively, D is TRBD2 (6 bases). This CDR3 comprises 13 residues. Germline CDR1 is MGHDK and CDR2 is SYGVNS. Trimming removed 7 bases from V and 4 bases from J, with 14 bases in between.

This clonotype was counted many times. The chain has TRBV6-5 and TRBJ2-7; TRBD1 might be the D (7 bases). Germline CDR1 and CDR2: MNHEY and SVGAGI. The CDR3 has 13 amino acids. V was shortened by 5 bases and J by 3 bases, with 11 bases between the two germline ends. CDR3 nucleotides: TGTGCCAGCAGTCCGGGGGACAGCTACGAGCAGTACTTC. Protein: CASSPGDSYEQYF.

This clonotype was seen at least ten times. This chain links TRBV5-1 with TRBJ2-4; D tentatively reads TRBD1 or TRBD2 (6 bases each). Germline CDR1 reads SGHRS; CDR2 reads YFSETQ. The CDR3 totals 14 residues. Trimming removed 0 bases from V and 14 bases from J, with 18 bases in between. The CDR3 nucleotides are TGCGCCAGCAGCTTGGACAGGGTAGGGGGGCTCAAGTACTTC. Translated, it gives CASSLDRVGGLKYF.

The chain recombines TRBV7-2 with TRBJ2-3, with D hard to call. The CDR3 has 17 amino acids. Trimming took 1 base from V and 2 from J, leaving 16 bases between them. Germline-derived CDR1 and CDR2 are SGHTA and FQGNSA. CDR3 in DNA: TGTGCCAGCAGCTTAGAAGTTGGGCGGACGATCACAGATACGCAGTATTTT. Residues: CASSLEVGRTITDTQYF.

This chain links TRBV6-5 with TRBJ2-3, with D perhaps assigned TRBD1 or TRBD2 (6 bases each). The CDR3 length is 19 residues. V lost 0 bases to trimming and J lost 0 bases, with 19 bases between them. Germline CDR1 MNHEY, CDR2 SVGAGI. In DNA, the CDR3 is TGTGCCAGCAGTTACTCCCCCAAGGTCCAGGGGACTAGCACAGATACGCAGTATTTT. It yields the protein CASSYSPKVQGTSTDTQYF.

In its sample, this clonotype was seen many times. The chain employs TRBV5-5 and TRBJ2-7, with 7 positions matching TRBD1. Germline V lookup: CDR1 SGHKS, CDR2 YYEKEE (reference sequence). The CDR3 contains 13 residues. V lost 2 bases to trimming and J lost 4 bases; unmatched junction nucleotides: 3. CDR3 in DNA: TGTGCCAGCAGCTTAGGGGGCAGGTACGAGCAGTACTTC. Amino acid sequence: CASSLGGRYEQYF. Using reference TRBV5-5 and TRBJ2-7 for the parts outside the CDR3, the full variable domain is DAGVTQSPTHLIKTRGQQVTLRCSPISGHKSVSWYQQVLGQGPQFIFQYYEKEERGRGNFPDRFSARQFPNYSSELNVNALLLGDSALYLCASSLGGRYEQYFGPGTRLTVT.

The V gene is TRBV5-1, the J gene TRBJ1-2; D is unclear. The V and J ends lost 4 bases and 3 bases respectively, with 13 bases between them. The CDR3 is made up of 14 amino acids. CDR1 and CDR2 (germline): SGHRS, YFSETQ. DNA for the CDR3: TGCGCCAGCAGCCCGTTTCAGAACTACTATGGCTACACCTTC. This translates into CASSPFQNYYGYTF.

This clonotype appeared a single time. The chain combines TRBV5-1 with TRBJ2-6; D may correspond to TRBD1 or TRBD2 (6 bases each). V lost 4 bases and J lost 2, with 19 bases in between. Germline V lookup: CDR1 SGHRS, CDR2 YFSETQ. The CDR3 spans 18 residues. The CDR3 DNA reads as TGCGCCAGCAGCGGTCTGGGGGGCGCGACTACTGGGGCCAACGTCCTGACTTTC. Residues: CASSGLGGATTGANVLTF.

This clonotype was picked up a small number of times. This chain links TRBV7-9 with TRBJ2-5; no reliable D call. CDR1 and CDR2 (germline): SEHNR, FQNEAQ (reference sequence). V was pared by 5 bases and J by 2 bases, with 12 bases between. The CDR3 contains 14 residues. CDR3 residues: CASSPPEQQETQYF. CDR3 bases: TGTGCCAGCAGCCCACCGGAGCAGCAAGAGACCCAGTACTTC. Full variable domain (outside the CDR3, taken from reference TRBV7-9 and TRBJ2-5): DTGVSQNPRHKITKRGQNVTFRCDPISEHNRLYWYRQTLGQGPEFLTYFQNEAQLEKSRLLSDRFSAERPKGSFSTLEIQRTEQGDSAMYLCASSPPEQQETQYFGPGTRLLVL.

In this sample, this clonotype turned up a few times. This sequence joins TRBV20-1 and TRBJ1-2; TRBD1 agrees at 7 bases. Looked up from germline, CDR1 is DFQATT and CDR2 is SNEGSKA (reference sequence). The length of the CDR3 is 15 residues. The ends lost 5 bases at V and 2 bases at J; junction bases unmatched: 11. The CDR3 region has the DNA TGCAGTGCTCGCCAACTAGACAGGGCCAACTATGGCTACACCTTC. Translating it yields CSARQLDRANYGYTF.

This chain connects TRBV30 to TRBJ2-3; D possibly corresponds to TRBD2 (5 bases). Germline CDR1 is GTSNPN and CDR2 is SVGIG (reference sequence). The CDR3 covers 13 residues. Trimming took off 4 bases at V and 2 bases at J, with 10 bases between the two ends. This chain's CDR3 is CAWIRGFTDTQYF. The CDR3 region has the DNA TGTGCCTGGATCCGGGGATTCACAGATACGCAGTATTTT.

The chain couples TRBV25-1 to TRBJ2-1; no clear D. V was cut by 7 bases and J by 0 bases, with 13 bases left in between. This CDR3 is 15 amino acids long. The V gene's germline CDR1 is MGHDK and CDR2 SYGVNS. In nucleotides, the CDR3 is TGTGCCAGCACTTTTAGGCTAGGCTCCTACAATGAGCAGTTCTTC. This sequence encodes CASTFRLGSYNEQFF.

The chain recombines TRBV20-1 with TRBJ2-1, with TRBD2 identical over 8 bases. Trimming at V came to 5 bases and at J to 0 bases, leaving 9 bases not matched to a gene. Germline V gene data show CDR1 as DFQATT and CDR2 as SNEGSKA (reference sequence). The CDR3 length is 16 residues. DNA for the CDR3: TGCAGTGCTCTTAACCTAGCGGGTGGCTCCTACAATGAGCAGTTCTTC. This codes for CSALNLAGGSYNEQFF.

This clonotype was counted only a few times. CDR3 loop: CSVAGSDQPQHF. The DNA for the CDR3 is TGCAGCGTGGCAGGGTCAGATCAGCCCCAGCATTTT. The chain carries TRBV29-1 and TRBJ1-5, with a tentative D call TRBD1 (5 bases). Germline V gene sequence: CDR1 SQVTM, CDR2 ANQGSEA. This CDR3 contains 12 residues. The germline V and J ends were trimmed by 6 bases and 5 bases, with 11 bases remaining between them.

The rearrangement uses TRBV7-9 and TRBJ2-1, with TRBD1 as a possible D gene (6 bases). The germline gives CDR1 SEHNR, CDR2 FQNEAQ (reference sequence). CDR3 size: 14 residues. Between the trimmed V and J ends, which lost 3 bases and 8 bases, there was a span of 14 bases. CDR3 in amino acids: CASSFASDSHEQFF. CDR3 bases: TGTGCCAGCAGCTTTGCGTCGGACAGTCATGAGCAGTTCTTC.

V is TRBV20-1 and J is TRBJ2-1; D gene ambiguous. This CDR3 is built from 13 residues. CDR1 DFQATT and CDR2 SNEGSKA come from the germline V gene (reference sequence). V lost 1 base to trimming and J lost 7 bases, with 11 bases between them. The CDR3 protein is CSARGPLRNEQFF. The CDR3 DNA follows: TGCAGTGCTAGAGGACCCCTACGGAATGAGCAGTTCTTC.

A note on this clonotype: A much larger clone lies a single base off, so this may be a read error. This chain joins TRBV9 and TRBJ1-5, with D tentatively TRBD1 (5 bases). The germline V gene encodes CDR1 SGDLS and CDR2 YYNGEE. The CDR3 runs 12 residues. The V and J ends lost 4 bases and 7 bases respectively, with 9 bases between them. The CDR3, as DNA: TGTGCCAGCAGCCCGACAGTGCAGCCCCAGCATTTT. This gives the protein CASSPTVQPQHF.

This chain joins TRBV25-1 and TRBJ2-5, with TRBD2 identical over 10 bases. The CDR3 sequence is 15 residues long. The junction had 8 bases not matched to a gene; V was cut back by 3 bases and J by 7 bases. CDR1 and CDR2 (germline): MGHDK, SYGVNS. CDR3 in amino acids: CASSEGLASRRTQYF. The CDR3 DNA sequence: TGTGCCAGCAGTGAGGGACTAGCGAGCAGGCGGACCCAGTACTTC.

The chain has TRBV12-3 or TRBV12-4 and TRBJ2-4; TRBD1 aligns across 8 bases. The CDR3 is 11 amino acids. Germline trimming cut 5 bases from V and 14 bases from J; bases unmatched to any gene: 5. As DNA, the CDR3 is TGTGCCAGCAGTAAGAGGACAGGGAAGTACTTC. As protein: CASSKRTGKYF.

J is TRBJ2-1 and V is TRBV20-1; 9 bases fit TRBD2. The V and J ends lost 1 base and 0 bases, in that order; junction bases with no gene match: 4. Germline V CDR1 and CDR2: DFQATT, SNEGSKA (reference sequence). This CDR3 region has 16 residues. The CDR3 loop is CSARGGREGSYNEQFF. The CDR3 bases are TGCAGTGCTAGAGGTGGGCGGGAGGGCTCCTACAATGAGCAGTTCTTC.

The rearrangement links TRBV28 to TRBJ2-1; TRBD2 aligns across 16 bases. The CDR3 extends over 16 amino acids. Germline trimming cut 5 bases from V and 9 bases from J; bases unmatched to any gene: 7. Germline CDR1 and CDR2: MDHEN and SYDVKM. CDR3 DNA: TGTGCCAGCAGTCCCCCGGGACTAGCGGGAGGGCTTGAGCAGTTCTTC. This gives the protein CASSPPGLAGGLEQFF.

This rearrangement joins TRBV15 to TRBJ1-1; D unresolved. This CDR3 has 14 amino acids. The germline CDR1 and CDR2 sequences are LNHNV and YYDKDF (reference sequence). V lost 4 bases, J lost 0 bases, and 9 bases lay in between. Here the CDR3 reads CATSIGDLNTEAFF. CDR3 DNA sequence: TGTGCCACCAGCATAGGCGACTTGAACACTGAAGCTTTCTTT. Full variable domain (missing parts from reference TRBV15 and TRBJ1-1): DAMVIQNPRYQVTQFGKPVTLSCSQTLNHNVMYWYQQKSSQAPKLLFHYYDKDFNNEADTPDNFQSRRPNTSFCFLDIRSPGLGDTAMYLCATSIGDLNTEAFFGQGTRLTVV.

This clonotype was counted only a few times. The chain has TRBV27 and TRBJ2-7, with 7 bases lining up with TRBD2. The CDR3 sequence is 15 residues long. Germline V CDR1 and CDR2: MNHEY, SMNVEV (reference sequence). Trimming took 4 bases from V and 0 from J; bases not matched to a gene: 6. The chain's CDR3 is CASSSSGGSSYEQYF. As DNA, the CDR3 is TGTGCCAGCAGTTCCTCGGGCGGGAGCTCCTACGAGCAGTACTTC.

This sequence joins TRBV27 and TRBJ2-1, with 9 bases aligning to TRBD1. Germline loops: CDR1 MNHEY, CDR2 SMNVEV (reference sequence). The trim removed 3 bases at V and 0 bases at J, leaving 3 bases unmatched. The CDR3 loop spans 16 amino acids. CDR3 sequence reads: CASSLDRGGSYNEQFF. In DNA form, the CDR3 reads TGTGCCAGCAGTTTGGACAGGGGAGGCTCCTACAATGAGCAGTTCTTC.

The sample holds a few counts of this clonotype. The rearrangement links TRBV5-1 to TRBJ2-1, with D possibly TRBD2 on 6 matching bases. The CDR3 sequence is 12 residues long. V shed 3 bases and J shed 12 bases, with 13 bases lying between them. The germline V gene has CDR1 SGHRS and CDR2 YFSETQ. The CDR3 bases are TGCGCCAGCAGCTGGGATGGGACTTGGCAGTTCTTC. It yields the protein CASSWDGTWQFF.

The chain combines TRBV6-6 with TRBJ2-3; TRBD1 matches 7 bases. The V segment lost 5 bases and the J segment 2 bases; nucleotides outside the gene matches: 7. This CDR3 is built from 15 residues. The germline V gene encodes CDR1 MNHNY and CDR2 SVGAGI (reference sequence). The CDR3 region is CASSASGGSTDTQYF. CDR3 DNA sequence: TGTGCCAGCAGTGCCTCAGGGGGATCCACAGATACGCAGTATTTT.

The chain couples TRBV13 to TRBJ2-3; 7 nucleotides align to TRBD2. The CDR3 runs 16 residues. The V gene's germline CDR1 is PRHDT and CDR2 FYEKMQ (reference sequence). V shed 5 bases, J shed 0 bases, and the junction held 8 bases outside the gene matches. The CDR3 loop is CASSARDYLSTDTQYF. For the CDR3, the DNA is TGTGCCAGCAGCGCCCGGGACTACCTAAGCACAGATACGCAGTATTTT.

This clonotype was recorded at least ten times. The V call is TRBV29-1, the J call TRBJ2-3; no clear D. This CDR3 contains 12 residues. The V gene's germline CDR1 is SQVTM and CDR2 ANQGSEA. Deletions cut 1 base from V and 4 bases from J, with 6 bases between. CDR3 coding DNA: TGCAGCGTTGAAGTAGGTCCAGATACGCAGTATTTT. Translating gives CSVEVGPDTQYF.

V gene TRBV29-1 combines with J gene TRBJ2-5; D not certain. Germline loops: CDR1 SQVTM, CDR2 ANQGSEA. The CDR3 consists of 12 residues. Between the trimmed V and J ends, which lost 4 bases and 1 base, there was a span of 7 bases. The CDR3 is CSVATAQETQYF. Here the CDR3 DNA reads TGCAGCGTTGCGACTGCCCAAGAGACCCAGTACTTC.